This is a list of T cell receptor beta chains from one sample in a study of hypomethylating agent response in myelodysplastic syndrome. The protocol was immunoSEQ multiplex PCR, while the TCRdb copy is restricted to in-frame clones and leaves out a portion. The sample carries 6,000 to 7,000 clones, 80% to 90% recorded once. This specimen was bone marrow, taken before or after starting hypomethylating agent treatment for myelodysplastic syndrome (not recorded which). Every receptor here comes from a human donor with myelodysplastic syndrome. Each CDR3 is given with its conserved first and last residue. Each record gives: J gene, D gene, V gene, clone size, CDR3 DNA, CDR3 protein. A D gene is named only where the DNA matches it firmly. Clone size appears in some rows only: once, few, many, or a class for an expanded clone.

TRBJ1-2	TRBD1	TRBV5-1	.	TGCGCCAGCAGCTTCAAGGGGGGACAGGGAAGTGACTATGGCTACACCTTC	CASSFKGGQGSDYGYTF
TRBJ1-5	.	TRBV7-2	.	TGTGCCAGCAGCTTAGTTGCCCGCAATCAGCCCCAGCATTTT	CASSLVARNQPQHF
TRBJ1-2	TRBD1	TRBV25-1	once	TGTGCCAGCAGCCGGCAGGGACAGGGCTATGGCTACACCTTC	CASSRQGQGYGYTF
TRBJ1-1	TRBD1	TRBV19	once	TGTGCCAGTACCCCCCAGGGGGGGAACACTGAAGCTTTCTTT	CASTPQGGNTEAFF
TRBJ2-2	.	TRBV10-2	.	TGCGCCAGTCTACCACGGGCGAACACCGGGGAGCTGTTTTTT	CASLPRANTGELFF
TRBJ2-5	.	TRBV7-2	.	TGTGCCAGCAGTAAGGGACTGAGAGAAGAGACCCAGTACTTC	CASSKGLREETQYF
TRBJ1-2	.	TRBV5-1	few	TGCGCCAGCAGCCTACAGGGTGTGGGCTATGGCTACACCTTC	CASSLQGVGYGYTF
TRBJ1-1	.	TRBV7-3	.	TGTGCCAGCAGCTTTCAAGGGCGCGGGAACACTGAAGCTTTCTTT	CASSFQGRGNTEAFF
TRBJ1-1	TRBD1	TRBV18	.	TGTGCCAGCTCACAACAGGGGTCGAACACTGAAGCTTTCTTT	CASSQQGSNTEAFF
TRBJ1-2	.	TRBV5-5	once	TGTGCCAGCAGCTGGGACTTAGGCTACACCTTC	CASSWDLGYTF
TRBJ2-1	TRBD2	TRBV19	few	TGTGCCAGTAGTATATTGGCGGGGGGAGCTCATGAGCAGTTCTTC	CASSILAGGAHEQFF
TRBJ1-3	TRBD1	TRBV28	.	TGTGCCAGCAGTTTAATCAGGGGGCTATTAGGTGGAAACACCATATATTTT	CASSLIRGLLGGNTIYF
TRBJ1-6	.	TRBV7-7	.	TGTGCCAGCAGCCCGGGCCTAGGTTCACCCCTCCACTTT	CASSPGLGSPLHF
TRBJ2-2	.	TRBV28	.	TGTGCCATCCCGCTCCGGGACGCAACGAACACCGGGGAGCTGTTTTTT	CAIPLRDATNTGELFF
TRBJ2-2	TRBD2	TRBV19	.	TGTGCCAGTCACCTAGGACTAGCGACCGGGGAGCTGTTTTTT	CASHLGLATGELFF
TRBJ1-1	.	TRBV6-5	few	TGTGCCAGCAGTTACGACAGGAGGATGAACACTGAAGCTTTCTTT	CASSYDRRMNTEAFF
TRBJ2-7	.	TRBV5-1	.	TGCGCCAGCAGCTTGGCCACCGGACGGAGAGGGGTCGAGCAGTACTTC	CASSLATGRRGVEQYF
TRBJ1-1	.	TRBV2	.	TGTGCCAGCCACCGGACAGCTGAAGCTTTCTTT	CASHRTAEAFF
TRBJ2-2	.	TRBV25-1	.	TGTGCCAGCAGTCCAAGGTCTCCCGCAGACACCGGGGAGCTGTTTTTT	CASSPRSPADTGELFF
TRBJ1-3	.	TRBV6-5	few	TGTGCCAGCAGCCCCGGGTTCTCTGGAAACACCATATATTTT	CASSPGFSGNTIYF
TRBJ1-1	.	TRBV5-4	few	TGTGCCAGCAGTTGGAAAGCAGGTTCCACTGAAGCTTTCTTT	CASSWKAGSTEAFF
TRBJ1-2	.	TRBV5-1	.	TGCGCCAGCAGCCGGGCAGGGCTCAACTATGGCTACACCTTC	CASSRAGLNYGYTF
TRBJ2-1	.	TRBV4-1	.	TGCGCCAGCAGCCTACTTGCTAGCAGCGAGCAGTTCTTC	CASSLLASSEQFF
TRBJ1-2	.	TRBV6-1	.	TGTGCCAGCAGTGAGGAGTGGTATGACTACACCTTC	CASSEEWYDYTF
TRBJ2-3	.	TRBV7-7	.	TGTGCCAGCAGCCTAGACCGCACAGATACGCAGTATTTT	CASSLDRTDTQYF
TRBJ2-3	.	TRBV5-1	.	TGCGCCAGCAGCTCCGGACGGATACCTAGCACAGATACGCAGTATTTT	CASSSGRIPSTDTQYF
TRBJ1-2	.	TRBV5-4	few	TGTGCCAGCAGCTTCGCGGACTCCTTTAACTATGGCTACACCTTC	CASSFADSFNYGYTF
TRBJ2-1	.	TRBV9	.	TGTGCCAGCAGCGAGGGGAACAGGGAGCAGTTCTTC	CASSEGNREQFF
TRBJ2-7	.	TRBV5-1	.	TGCGCCAGCAGTAGAAGCGGTGCTGGGTACGAGCAGTACTTC	CASSRSGAGYEQYF
TRBJ1-1	.	TRBV5-4	few	TGTGCCAGCAGCTTTTCCCACCTGACTGAAGCTTTCTTT	CASSFSHLTEAFF
TRBJ2-2	TRBD2	TRBV7-3	.	TGTGCCAGCAGCTTAACTAGCGGGAGGGCCGAGACCGGGGAGCTGTTTTTT	CASSLTSGRAETGELFF
TRBJ1-5	.	TRBV7-8	once	TGTGCCAGCAGCTTCCGCTCCGAGGGCAGACAGCCCCAGCATTTT	CASSFRSEGRQPQHF
TRBJ2-2	.	TRBV27	few	TGTGCCAGCACGTCGGGGGAGCTGTTTTTT	CASTSGELFF
TRBJ1-1	TRBD1	TRBV28	.	TGTGCCACACTCCTCCGGGACAGGGGAAATGTAGCTTTCTTT	CATLLRDRGNVAFF
TRBJ2-5	TRBD2	TRBV7-9	.	TGTGCCAGCAGCCGACTAGCGGAAAGGCAAGAGACCCAGTACTTC	CASSRLAERQETQYF
TRBJ2-2	.	TRBV6-1	large	TGTGCCAGCAGTGAAGCGGGGGTATGGGGGCCGACGGGACTAAAGAACACCGGGGAGCTGTTTTTT	CASSEAGVWGPTGLKNTGELFF
TRBJ1-5	.	TRBV28	.	TGTGCCAGCCGGGACCTAGATAGCAATCAGCCCCAGCATTTT	CASRDLDSNQPQHF
TRBJ1-2	.	TRBV5-5	.	TGTGCCAGCAGCTTGGCAGGGGCGCCCGGGAATGGCTACACCTTC	CASSLAGAPGNGYTF
TRBJ2-7	TRBD2	TRBV7-6	once	TGTGCCAGCAGCGCATATACGGGACTAGCGGGGGGGCCAGACGAGCAGTACTTC	CASSAYTGLAGGPDEQYF
TRBJ2-3	.	TRBV7-2	.	TGTGCCAGCAGCTTAGAGGCGGGGGCCGGCACAGATACGCAGTATTTT	CASSLEAGAGTDTQYF
TRBJ2-3	TRBD2	TRBV6-5	.	TGTGCCAGCATCCCGAATAGCGGGTACCGAGATACGCAGTATTTT	CASIPNSGYRDTQYF
TRBJ2-3	TRBD2	TRBV5-1	.	TGCGCCAGCAGCTTGACTAGCGGAGGGGGAGATACGCAGTATTTT	CASSLTSGGGDTQYF
TRBJ2-1	TRBD2	TRBV5-1	once	TGCGCCAGCAGCTTGTTAAGCGGGGGGGCCACGAATGAGCAGTTCTTC	CASSLLSGGATNEQFF
TRBJ1-4	TRBD1	TRBV5-1	.	TGCGCCAGCAGCCGAGGCGGGGACAGGGATAATGAAAAACTGTTTTTT	CASSRGGDRDNEKLFF
TRBJ1-5	.	TRBV18	.	TGTGCCAGCTCACCAGGTTGGGATCAGCCCCAGCATTTT	CASSPGWDQPQHF
TRBJ1-1	.	TRBV11-3	.	TGTGCCAGCAGCTTAGGGCCGGGAATGGACACTGAAGCTTTCTTT	CASSLGPGMDTEAFF
TRBJ2-7	.	TRBV7-9	few	TGTGCCAGCAGCCCCACTCCCTACGAGCAGTACTTC	CASSPTPYEQYF
TRBJ1-4	.	TRBV13	.	TGTGCCAGCAGCTTTCGTGGGGTAACTAATGAAAAACTGTTTTTT	CASSFRGVTNEKLFF
TRBJ2-3	.	TRBV12-5	once	TGTGCTAGTGGTTTCTTTGCCTTTAGGGGCACAGATACGCAGTATTTT	CASGFFAFRGTDTQYF
TRBJ2-4	.	TRBV5-8	.	TGTGCCAGCAGCCTCGTCGGAAGGGCTGGAAACATTCAGTACTTC	CASSLVGRAGNIQYF
TRBJ2-1	TRBD1	TRBV5-4	once	TGTGCCAGTCGTTACAGGGGGAATGAGCAGTTCTTC	CASRYRGNEQFF
TRBJ1-1	.	TRBV7-3	.	TGTGCCAGCAGCACGATGCCCGGGAGGAGCATGGGGAACACTGAAGCTTTCTTT	CASSTMPGRSMGNTEAFF
TRBJ2-7	.	TRBV19	.	TGTGCCAATTATGGGAGGACCCTCTCCTACGAGCAGTACTTC	CANYGRTLSYEQYF
TRBJ1-2	TRBD1	TRBV7-9	few	TGTGCCAGCAGCTCCTCCGGGACAGGGGAAGGCTACACCTTC	CASSSSGTGEGYTF
TRBJ2-3	TRBD1	TRBV5-6	.	TGTGCCAGCAGCTTTACAGGGGGAGATACGCAGTATTTT	CASSFTGGDTQYF